This T cell receptor beta chain was profiled in a study of long-term antiretroviral therapy in people with HIV. Study context: The earliest samples predate the 2015 immediate-ART recommendation by about a decade. Study-level points and caveats: Clones that had undergone expansion before ART prevailed in the repertoire throughout all time points. Blood was collected between the mid-2000s and the late 2010s, possibly under older ART regimens. Repertoires looked antigen-experienced, with only a slight naive shift after ART.

Germline V gene lookup returns CDR1 KGHSH and CDR2 LQKENI. Trimming removed 3 bases from V and 5 bases from J; junction bases left unmatched: 4. The CDR3 extends over 14 amino acids. With regard to this clone: Its antigen is as yet unknown.

The immunoSEQ assay was v3.0, run at survey level. Sequenced by immunoSEQ multiplex PCR; TCRdb stores in-frame clones only, minus some. This table holds more than 6,000 clones, around 74% found once. This receptor was taken from a man younger than 30 with HIV. Sequencing was performed on unsorted PBMCs, taken 0.1 years before starting antiretroviral therapy. The rearrangement uses TRBV18 and TRBJ1-5; 7 positions agree with TRBD1. CDR3 amino acids: CASSPGTADQPQHF. CDR3 DNA: TGTGCCAGCTCACCTGGGACAGCTGATCAGCCCCAGCATTTT.